The entry that follows covers one T cell receptor (beta chain) sequence. Its matching antigen is unknown. A much larger clonotype is one base distant, so this may be a read error. TCRdb reprocessed the 5' RACE reads with MiXCR, giving one entry per CDR3 protein. Of over 110,000 distinct CDR3 sequences listed, over 7% were seen once; the top ten hold under 0.85%. The sample originates from a study of T cells after yellow fever vaccination. Study in general: Fractions with few cells were prepared using SMART-Seq v4 Ultra Low Input.

The germline V gene has CDR1 SGHTA and CDR2 FQGNSA. The CDR3 runs 14 residues. The V gene end was trimmed by 5 bases and the J gene end by 7 bases; junction bases not matched to a gene: 8. Study results and caveats: Post-booster reappearance was seen for most primary-vaccination clones (96% CD4, 75% to 90% CD8). Researchers noted that a small share of clonotypes showed up in both CD4 and CD8 compartments. Contamination of FACS-sorted repertoires by abundant clonotypes from the bulk population could occur.

The V and J genes are TRBV7-2 and TRBJ2-1; the match to TRBD2 covers 7 bases. This TCR derives from a man aged 30 to 39 who received the YFV17D yellow fever vaccine. Sequencing used CD4+ T cells sorted from PBMCs, obtained 5 days after the yellow fever booster vaccination. The CDR3 DNA reads TGTGCCAGCAGCATTGGGCTAGCGGAAAATGAGCAGTTCTTC. It is translated as CASSIGLAENEQFF.